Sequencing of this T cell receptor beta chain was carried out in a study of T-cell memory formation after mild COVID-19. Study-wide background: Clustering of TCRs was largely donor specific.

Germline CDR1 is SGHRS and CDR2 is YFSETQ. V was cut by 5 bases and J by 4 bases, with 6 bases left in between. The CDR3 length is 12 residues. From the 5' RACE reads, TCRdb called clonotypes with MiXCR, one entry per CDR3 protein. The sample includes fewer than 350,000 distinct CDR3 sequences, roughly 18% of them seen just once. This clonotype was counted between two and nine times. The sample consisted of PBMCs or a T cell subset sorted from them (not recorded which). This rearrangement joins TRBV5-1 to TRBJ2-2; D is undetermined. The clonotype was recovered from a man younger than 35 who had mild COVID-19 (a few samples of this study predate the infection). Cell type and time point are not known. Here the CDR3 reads CASSWVTGELFF. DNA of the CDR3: TGCGCCAGCAGTTGGGTCACCGGGGAGCTGTTTTTT.